This TCR beta chain was retrieved from a study of identical twins. General study points: Twins' excess sharing was less marked for out-of-frame beta sequences.

MiXCR was run by TCRdb on the 5' RACE reads, yielding one entry per CDR3 protein. The sample shows approximately 350,000 distinct CDR3 sequences, about 12% of them seen only once. This CDR3 is built from 15 residues. J lost 5 bases, V lost 4 bases, and 6 bases had no gene match. Per germline, CDR1 SQVTM and CDR2 ANQGSEA. This clonotype has a count of ten or more. The antigen remains unidentified. This sample also appeared in a second study, on yellow fever vaccine responses in identical twins.

The chain carries TRBV29-1 and TRBJ2-3; the match to TRBD2 covers 13 bases. This sequence originates from a woman aged 18-29 years in good health. The sample comprised CD8+ T cells sorted from blood. CDR3 residues: CSVVWTSGRGDTQYF. The DNA for the CDR3 is TGCAGCGTTGTATGGACTAGCGGGAGAGGAGATACGCAGTATTTT.